The 30 T cell receptor beta chains listed next were all sequenced from one sample in a study of T cell repertoires in cytomegalovirus infection (dated by TCRdb to between 2018 and 2021). The antigens of these receptors remain unknown. Reading the label with the study, this specimen's treatment or condition is: in vitro stimulation with specific CMV peptide epitopes to enrich CMV-specific T cells. Sequencing used an Illumina HiSeq 1500. TCRdb redid the processing of the public reads, applying fastp at Q25 and MiXCR, and retained in-frame beta chains. Records with the same CDR3 protein are collapsed into one entry carrying the most frequent genes and DNA. Present in this sample are 100,000 to 150,000 distinct CDR3 sequences, more than 25% of which were seen just once. The ten top clones hold around 54% of the sample. Sample: CD8+ T cells from cultured PBMCs, taken from culture after CMV antigen stimulation. These receptors were obtained from a human donor in good health (CMV status not recorded). Some clones in this sample may be carry-over from other donors' samples.

The rearrangement links TRBV2 to TRBJ2-1, with a weak D call TRBD2 (7 bases). CDR3 size: 20 residues. Germline CDR1 SNHLY, CDR2 FYNNEI. Trimming removed 5 bases from V and 5 bases from J, with 31 bases in between. The CDR3 nucleotides read TGTGCCAGCAGTCGGATGGTTGGGGGGGCGAGCGGAGCCGATAACAATGAGCAGTTCTTC. It translates to CASSRMVGGASGADNNEQFF.

The sample holds a few counts of this clonotype. The chain is built from TRBV25-1 and TRBJ2-7; 10 bases agree with TRBD1. After removal of 3 bases from V and 4 bases from J, the junction contained 12 bases not matched to a gene. Germline V gene data show CDR1 as MGHDK and CDR2 as SYGVNS. The CDR3 sequence is 17 residues long. CDR3 coding DNA: TGTGCCAGCAGTGAGGGGGACAGGGGACGGGGGCTGTACGAGCAGTACTTC. As protein: CASSEGDRGRGLYEQYF.

This clonotype was found a few times. V usage is TRBV7-4 and J usage is TRBJ2-4; 10 positions match TRBD1. The CDR3 runs 17 residues. With V trimmed by 4 bases and J by 7 bases, 13 bases remained unmatched. Germline assignment: CDR1 SGHVT and CDR2 SQSDAQ. The CDR3: CASSSAVSDRGLNIQYF. In DNA form, the CDR3 reads TGTGCCAGCAGCTCGGCTGTTTCAGACAGGGGGCTGAACATTCAGTACTTC.

To note about this clonotype: One end of the junction varies from germline; a read error may be responsible. The V call is TRBV2, the J call TRBJ1-1; D is uncertain. CDR3 length equals 12 residues. The germline V gene encodes CDR1 SNHLY and CDR2 FYNNEI. The CDR3 region is CASSDWNTEAFF. The CDR3 bases are TGTGCCAGTAGTGATTGGAACACTGAAGCTTTCTTT.

This clonotype has just a few counts. This chain joins TRBV7-6 and TRBJ2-1; 9 bases map to TRBD2. The CDR3 has 15 amino acids. CDR1 SGHVS and CDR2 FNYEAQ come from the germline V gene. Trimming took 1 base from V and 8 from J; bases not matched to a gene: 6. CDR3 sequence: CASSLGRGGLDEQFF. The CDR3 DNA follows: TGTGCCAGCAGCTTAGGGCGGGGGGGCCTTGATGAGCAGTTCTTC.

This clonotype was counted only a few times. The chain employs TRBV12-3 or TRBV12-4 and TRBJ2-3; 8 bases line up with TRBD2. The V segment lost 1 base and the J segment 0 bases; nucleotides outside the gene matches: 6. The length of the CDR3 is 17 residues. CDR3 coding DNA: TGTGCCAGCAGTTTAGGTATAGCGGGGATAAGCACAGATACGCAGTATTTT. It encodes CASSLGIAGISTDTQYF.

This chain's CDR3 is CASSISAGLQETQYF. The DNA of the CDR3 is TGTGCCAGTAGTATCTCTGCGGGCCTCCAAGAGACCCAGTACTTC. The V call is TRBV19, the J call TRBJ2-5; tentatively, D is TRBD2 (5 bases). CDR3 length equals 15 residues. Germline V CDR1 and CDR2: LNHDA, SQIVND (reference sequence). The germline V and J ends were trimmed by 3 bases and 1 base, with 12 bases remaining between them.

This clonotype is large. V gene TRBV28 combines with J gene TRBJ2-3; a weak D match, TRBD2 (5 bases). The CDR3 totals 18 residues. Germline V CDR1 and CDR2: MDHEN, SYDVKM. Trimming took off 2 bases at V and 1 base at J, with 19 bases between the two ends. The CDR3 coding sequence is TGTGCCAGCAGTTTAGAGGACTTAGGGCCTTTGGGCACAGATACGCAGTATTTT. Its protein product is CASSLEDLGPLGTDTQYF.

V is TRBV2 and J is TRBJ1-1, with a weak D call TRBD1 (5 bases). Germline CDR1 SNHLY, CDR2 FYNNEI. The CDR3 extends over 17 amino acids. Trimming cost V 7 bases and J 4 bases, with 25 bases left between them. CDR3 DNA: TGTGCCAGCACCGGAGAGCTAGGGACCAGGGAGGGCACTGAAGCTTTCTTT. Its protein product is CASTGELGTREGTEAFF.

This clonotype was seen a handful of times. The gene calls are TRBV28 and TRBJ1-6; D gene unclear. The ends were cut back, 6 bases at V and 4 bases at J, with 10 bases in the middle. Looked up from germline, CDR1 is MDHEN and CDR2 is SYDVKM. The CDR3 contains 14 residues. DNA for the CDR3: TGTGCCAGCAGACCCCCCCGGTATAATTCACCCCTCCACTTT. This translates into CASRPPRYNSPLHF. Full variable domain (missing parts from reference TRBV28 and TRBJ1-6): DVKVTQSSRYLVKRTGEKVFLECVQDMDHENMFWYRQDPGLGLRLIYFSYDVKMKEKGDIPEGYSVSREKKERFSLILESASTNQTSMYLCASRPPRYNSPLHFGNGTRLTVT.

V gene TRBV6-5 combines with J gene TRBJ1-2; possibly TRBD1 for D (6 bases). Trimming stripped 0 bases from V and 5 bases from J, with 16 bases between. CDR1 MNHEY and CDR2 SVGAGI come from the germline V gene. The CDR3 is 16 amino acids. CDR3 sequence: CASSYSGAGVGYGYTF. The CDR3 DNA reads as TGTGCCAGCAGTTACTCGGGGGCAGGGGTTGGGTATGGCTACACCTTC.

This clonotype was counted at least ten times. This chain connects TRBV7-2 to TRBJ2-7; unclear D gene. In germline, CDR1 is SGHTA, CDR2 FQGNSA. The CDR3 length is 13 residues. Trimming pared 3 bases from V and 6 bases from J, leaving 12 bases between. In DNA, the CDR3 is TGTGCCAGCAGCTTGGGTGCAGTTTTCGAGCAGTACTTC. It translates to CASSLGAVFEQYF. The complete variable domain, with remaining parts taken from reference TRBV7-2 and TRBJ2-7, reads GAGVSQSPSNKVTEKGKDVELRCDPISGHTALYWYRQSLGQGLEFLIYFQGNSAPDKSGLPSDRFSAERTGGSVSTLTIQRTQQEDSAVYLCASSLGAVFEQYFGPGTRLTVT.

This clonotype was counted ten times or more. The rearrangement links TRBV7-2 to TRBJ1-1, with D perhaps TRBD1 (5 bases). There are 13 residues in the CDR3. CDR1 is SGHTA, CDR2 FQGNSA, per germline. V was clipped by 2 bases and J by 6 bases, with 10 bases between them. The CDR3 sequence: CASSLMGRAEAFF. CDR3 coding DNA: TGTGCCAGCAGCTTAATGGGGCGCGCTGAAGCTTTCTTT. Supplemented by reference TRBV7-2 and TRBJ1-1, the full variable domain reads GAGVSQSPSNKVTEKGKDVELRCDPISGHTALYWYRQSLGQGLEFLIYFQGNSAPDKSGLPSDRFSAERTGGSVSTLTIQRTQQEDSAVYLCASSLMGRAEAFFGQGTRLTVV.

The chain has TRBV4-1 and TRBJ2-1, with 10 bases aligning to TRBD1. V lost 1 base and J lost 15; bases outside the gene matches: 3. From germline, CDR1 is MGHRA and CDR2 YSYEKL. The CDR3 loop spans 12 amino acids. DNA of the CDR3: TGCGCCAGCAGCCAAGTGGGACAGGGGCGGTTCTTC. Protein: CASSQVGQGRFF.

This rearrangement joins TRBV28 to TRBJ1-4; a possible D gene is TRBD1 (6 bases). The germline CDR1 and CDR2 sequences are MDHEN and SYDVKM. This CDR3 has 11 residues. Between the trimmed V and J ends, which lost 3 bases and 14 bases, there was a span of 10 bases. The CDR3 is CASSFGGALFF. CDR3 bases: TGTGCCAGCAGTTTTGGGGGCGCTCTGTTTTTT.

The sample holds a few counts of this clonotype. The chain combines TRBV7-9 with TRBJ1-2; 8 bases agree with TRBD1. The V gene end was trimmed by 4 bases and the J gene end by 6 bases; junction bases not matched to a gene: 7. The CDR3 totals 14 residues. Per the germline V gene, CDR1 is SEHNR and CDR2 is FQNEAQ (reference sequence). This chain's CDR3 is CASSYGTGYHGYTF. The CDR3 DNA sequence: TGTGCCAGCAGCTACGGGACAGGATATCATGGCTACACCTTC.

This chain links TRBV24-1 with TRBJ1-2; TRBD1 matches 7 bases. With 4 bases clipped from V and 4 bases from J, the junction kept 5 bases outside the gene matches. Germline CDR1 and CDR2: KGHDR and SFDVKD. The CDR3 contains 14 residues. The CDR3 here is CATSDGDRPYGYTF. The CDR3, as DNA: TGTGCCACCAGTGACGGGGACAGACCCTATGGCTACACCTTC.

As to this clonotype: An end of the junction does not agree with germline; a read error may underlie this. V and J are TRBV10-3 and TRBJ2-7, with 7 bases fitting TRBD1. The CDR3 extends over 17 amino acids. CDR1 is ENHRY and CDR2 is SYGVKD in the germline V gene. CDR3 region: CAISESKDRFDPYEHYF. The CDR3 DNA sequence: TGTGCCATCAGTGAGTCGAAGGACAGGTTTGACCCCTACGAGCACTACTTC.

Ten or more counts support this clonotype. The genes are TRBV7-2 and TRBJ1-3; TRBD1 agrees at 7 bases. The CDR3 contains 16 residues. V gave up 1 base and J gave up 4 bases; unmatched junction bases: 7. Germline values: CDR1 SGHTA, CDR2 FQGNSA. The CDR3 sequence is CASSLVGQGGGNTIYF. The CDR3 bases are TGTGCCAGCAGCTTAGTTGGCCAGGGGGGAGGAAACACCATATATTTT.

V and J are TRBV3-1 and TRBJ1-2; D remains unclear. V was trimmed by 0 bases and J by 3 bases, leaving 17 bases between them. The germline V gene has CDR1 LGHDT and CDR2 YNNKEL (reference sequence). The CDR3 totals 17 residues. CDR3 protein: CASSQDWTTPSYYGYTF. CDR3 DNA sequence: TGTGCCAGCAGCCAAGATTGGACGACACCTTCGTACTATGGCTACACCTTC.

The genes are TRBV10-3 and TRBJ2-5; 8 bases fit TRBD2. With 7 bases clipped from V and 3 bases from J, the junction kept 4 bases outside the gene matches. The length of the CDR3 is 13 residues. Germline V CDR1 and CDR2: ENHRY, SYGVKD. This CDR3 reads CAIKLAGEETQYF. The CDR3, as DNA: TGTGCCATCAAGCTAGCGGGTGAAGAGACCCAGTACTTC.

The rearrangement links TRBV6-2 or TRBV6-3 to TRBJ1-1; D not certain. This CDR3 contains 13 residues. Trimming shortened V by 2 bases and J by 1 base, and 5 bases separated the two germline ends. Germline CDR1 and CDR2: MNHEY and SVGEGT. CDR3 amino acids: CASSYRSNTEAFF. The CDR3 DNA reads as TGTGCCAGCAGTTACCGATCGAACACTGAAGCTTTCTTT.

This clonotype occurred a few times. The chain couples TRBV6-6 to TRBJ1-2; D perhaps matches TRBD1 (5 bases). V was cut by 8 bases and J by 5 bases, with 15 bases left in between. CDR3 length: 13 amino acids. Germline V gene data show CDR1 as MNHNY and CDR2 as SVGAGI (reference sequence). CDR3 sequence (DNA): TGTGCCAGCCGTCAGGGCGAAAGATATGGCTACACCTTC. This codes for CASRQGERYGYTF.

There are many counts of this clonotype. The gene calls are TRBV12-3 or TRBV12-4 and TRBJ1-5; 7 bases map to TRBD1. CDR3 size: 14 residues. Trimming removed 2 bases from V and 5 bases from J; junction bases left unmatched: 3. The CDR3 nucleotides read TGTGCCAGCAGTTTAATAACAGGGGATCAGCCCCAGCATTTT. Translating gives CASSLITGDQPQHF.

In its sample, this clonotype was seen many times. The CDR3 region is CASSLVRNNEQFF. The CDR3 nucleotides read TGTGCCAGCAGCTTAGTACGGAACAATGAGCAGTTCTTC. The J gene is TRBJ2-1, the V gene TRBV7-2; D gene unclear. The CDR3 contains 13 residues. V lost 1 base, J lost 5 bases, and 6 bases lay in between. Germline V gene lookup returns CDR1 SGHTA and CDR2 FQGNSA.

V and J are TRBV5-6 and TRBJ2-2, with 11 bases that match TRBD2. The V and J ends lost 1 base and 4 bases, in that order; junction bases with no gene match: 9. Germline CDR1 reads SGHDT; CDR2 reads YYEEEE. The CDR3 sequence is 18 residues long. CDR3 DNA sequence: TGTGCCAGCAGCTTGAGTAGCGGGGGGGCCTATGGCACCGGGGAGCTGTTTTTT. As protein: CASSLSSGGAYGTGELFF. Drawing the rest from reference TRBV5-6 and TRBJ2-2, the complete variable domain is DAGVTQSPTHLIKTRGQQVTLRCSPKSGHDTVSWYQQALGQGPQFIFQYYEEEERQRGNFPDRFSGHQFPNYSSELNVNALLLGDSALYLCASSLSSGGAYGTGELFFGEGSRLTVL.

The DNA of the CDR3 is TGCGCCAGCAGCCAAGGAAGACAGGTCCCTTGGAGCTCCTACGAGCAGTACTTC. Its protein product is CASSQGRQVPWSSYEQYF. The chain recombines TRBV4-1 with TRBJ2-7; D might be TRBD1 (6 bases). The germline V and J ends were trimmed by 1 base and 0 bases, with 19 bases remaining between them. This CDR3 spans 18 amino acids. CDR1 and CDR2 (germline): MGHRA, YSYEKL.

This clonotype has at least ten counts. The V gene is TRBV10-3, the J gene TRBJ2-3; 13 nucleotides line up with TRBD2. In germline, CDR1 is ENHRY, CDR2 SYGVKD. CDR3 length equals 15 residues. The V and J ends lost 6 bases and 2 bases, in that order; junction bases with no gene match: 2. The DNA of the CDR3 is TGTGCCATCAGAGGACTAGCGGGGGACACAGATACGCAGTATTTT. It encodes CAIRGLAGDTDTQYF.

The sample holds a few counts of this clonotype. The chain combines TRBV5-1 with TRBJ1-2, with a tentative D call TRBD1 (5 bases). Trimming shortened V by 5 bases and J by 0 bases, and 23 bases separated the two germline ends. CDR3 length: 18 amino acids. Germline CDR1 SGHRS, CDR2 YFSETQ. CDR3 sequence: CASSNRLIQGEANYGYTF. CDR3 in DNA: TGCGCCAGCAGTAATCGGTTAATTCAGGGAGAAGCTAACTATGGCTACACCTTC.

This clonotype was seen more than once but under ten times. The gene calls are TRBV18 and TRBJ2-1, with 9 nucleotides matching TRBD1. Losses at the gene ends were 5 bases for V and 5 bases for J; bases not matched to a gene: 16. Looked up from germline, CDR1 is KGHSH and CDR2 is LQKENI. This CDR3 spans 18 amino acids. CDR3 protein: CASSFTRTDTGGHNEQFF. In DNA, the CDR3 is TGTGCCAGCTCATTCACCAGGACAGACACAGGGGGCCACAATGAGCAGTTCTTC.